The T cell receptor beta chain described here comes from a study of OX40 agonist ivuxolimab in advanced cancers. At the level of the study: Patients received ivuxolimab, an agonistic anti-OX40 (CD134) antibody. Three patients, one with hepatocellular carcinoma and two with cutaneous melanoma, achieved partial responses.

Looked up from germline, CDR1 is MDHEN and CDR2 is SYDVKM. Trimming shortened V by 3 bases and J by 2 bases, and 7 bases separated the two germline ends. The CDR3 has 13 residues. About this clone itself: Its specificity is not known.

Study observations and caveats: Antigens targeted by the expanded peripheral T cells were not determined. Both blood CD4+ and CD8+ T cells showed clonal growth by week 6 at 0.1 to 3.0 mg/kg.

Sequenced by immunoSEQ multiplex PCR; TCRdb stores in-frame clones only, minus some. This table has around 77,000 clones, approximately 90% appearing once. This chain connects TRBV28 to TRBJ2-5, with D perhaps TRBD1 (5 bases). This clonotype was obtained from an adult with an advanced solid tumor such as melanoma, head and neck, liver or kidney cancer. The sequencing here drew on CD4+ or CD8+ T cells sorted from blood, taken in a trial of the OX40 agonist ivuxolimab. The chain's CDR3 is CASSFDRQETQYF. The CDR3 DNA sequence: TGTGCCAGCAGTTTTGACAGACAAGAGACCCAGTACTTC.